This T cell receptor (beta chain) emerged from a study of beta chain features in type 1 diabetes. General study results and limits: Within each of all four CD4+ subsets, Type 1 diabetes patients had TCRB CDR3s that were moderately but significantly shorter. Still unanswered here is whether HLA type influences TCRB rearrangement.

In regard to this clone: What it recognizes is unknown.

Expressed TCRB transcripts were sequenced because the isolated RNA had all been reverse transcribed beforehand. Using immunoSEQ multiplex PCR, the repertoire was profiled, and TCRdb retains in-frame clones only, with some absent. The sample lists some 250,000 clones, roughly 14% occurring once. This CDR3 is built from 16 residues. Germline V gene lookup returns CDR1 MRHNA and CDR2 SNTAGT. The germline V and J ends were trimmed by 6 bases and 7 bases, with 21 bases remaining between them. Sample: naive CD4+ T cells from blood. The sequence was collected from a man under 40 with type 1 diabetes. This chain links TRBV6-4 with TRBJ2-2; D possibly corresponds to TRBD1 (6 bases). The DNA of the CDR3 is TGTGCCAGCAGACCCCAAGGGGGTAAGGGTGACGGGGAGCTGTTTTTT. Its protein product is CASRPQGGKGDGELFF.